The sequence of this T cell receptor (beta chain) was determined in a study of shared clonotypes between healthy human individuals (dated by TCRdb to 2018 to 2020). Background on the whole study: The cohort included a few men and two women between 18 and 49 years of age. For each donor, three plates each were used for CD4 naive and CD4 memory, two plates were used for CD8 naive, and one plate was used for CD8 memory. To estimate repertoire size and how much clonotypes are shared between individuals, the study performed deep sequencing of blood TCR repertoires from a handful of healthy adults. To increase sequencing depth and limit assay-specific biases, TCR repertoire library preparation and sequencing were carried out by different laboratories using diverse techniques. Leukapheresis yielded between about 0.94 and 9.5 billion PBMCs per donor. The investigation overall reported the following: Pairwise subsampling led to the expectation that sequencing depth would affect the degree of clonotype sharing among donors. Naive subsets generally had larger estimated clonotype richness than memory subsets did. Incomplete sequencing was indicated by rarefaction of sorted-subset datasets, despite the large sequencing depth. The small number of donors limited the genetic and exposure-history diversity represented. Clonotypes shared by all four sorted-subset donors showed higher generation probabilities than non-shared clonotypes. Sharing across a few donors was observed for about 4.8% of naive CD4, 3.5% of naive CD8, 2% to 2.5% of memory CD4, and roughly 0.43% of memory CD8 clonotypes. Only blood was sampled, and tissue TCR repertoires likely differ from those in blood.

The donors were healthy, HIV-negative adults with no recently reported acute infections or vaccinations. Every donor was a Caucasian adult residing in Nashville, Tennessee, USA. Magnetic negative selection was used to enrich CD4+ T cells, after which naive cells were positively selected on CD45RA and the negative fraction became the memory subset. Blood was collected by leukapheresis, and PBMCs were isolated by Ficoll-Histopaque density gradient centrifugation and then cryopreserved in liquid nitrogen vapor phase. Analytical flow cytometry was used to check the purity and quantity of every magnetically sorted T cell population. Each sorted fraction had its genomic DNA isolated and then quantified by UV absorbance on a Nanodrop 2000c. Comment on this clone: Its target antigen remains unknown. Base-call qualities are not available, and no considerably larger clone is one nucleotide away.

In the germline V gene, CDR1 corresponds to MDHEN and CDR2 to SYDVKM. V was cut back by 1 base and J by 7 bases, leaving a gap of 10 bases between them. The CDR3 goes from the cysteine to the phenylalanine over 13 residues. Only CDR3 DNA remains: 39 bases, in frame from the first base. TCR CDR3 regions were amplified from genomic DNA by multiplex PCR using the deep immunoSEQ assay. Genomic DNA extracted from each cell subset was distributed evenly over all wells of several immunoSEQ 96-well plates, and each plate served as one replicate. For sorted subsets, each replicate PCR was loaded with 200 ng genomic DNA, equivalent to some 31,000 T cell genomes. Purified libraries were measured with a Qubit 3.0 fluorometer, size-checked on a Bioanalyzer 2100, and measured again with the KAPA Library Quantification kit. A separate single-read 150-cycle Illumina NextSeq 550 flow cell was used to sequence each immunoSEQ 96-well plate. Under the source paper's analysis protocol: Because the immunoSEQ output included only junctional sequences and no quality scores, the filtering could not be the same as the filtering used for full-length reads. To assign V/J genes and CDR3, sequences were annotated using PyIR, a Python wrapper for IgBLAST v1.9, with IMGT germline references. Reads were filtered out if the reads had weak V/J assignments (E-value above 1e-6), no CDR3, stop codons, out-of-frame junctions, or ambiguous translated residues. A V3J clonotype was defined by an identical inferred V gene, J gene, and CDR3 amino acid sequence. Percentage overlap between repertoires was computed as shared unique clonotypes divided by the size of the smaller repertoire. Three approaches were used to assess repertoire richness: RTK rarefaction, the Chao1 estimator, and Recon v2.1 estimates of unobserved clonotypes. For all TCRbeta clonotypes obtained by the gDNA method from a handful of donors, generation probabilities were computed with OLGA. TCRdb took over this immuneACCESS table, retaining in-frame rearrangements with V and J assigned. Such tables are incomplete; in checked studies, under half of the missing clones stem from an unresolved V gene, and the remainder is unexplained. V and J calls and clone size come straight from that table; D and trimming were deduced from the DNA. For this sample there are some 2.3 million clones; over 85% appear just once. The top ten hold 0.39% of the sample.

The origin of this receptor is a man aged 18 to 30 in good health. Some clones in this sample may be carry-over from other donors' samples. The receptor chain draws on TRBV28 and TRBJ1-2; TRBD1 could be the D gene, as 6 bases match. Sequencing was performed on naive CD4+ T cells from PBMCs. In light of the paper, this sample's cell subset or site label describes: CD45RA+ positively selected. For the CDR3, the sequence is CASSLLGGGGYTF. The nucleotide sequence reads TGTGCCAGCAGTTTATTGGGGGGCGGTGGCTACACCTTC.